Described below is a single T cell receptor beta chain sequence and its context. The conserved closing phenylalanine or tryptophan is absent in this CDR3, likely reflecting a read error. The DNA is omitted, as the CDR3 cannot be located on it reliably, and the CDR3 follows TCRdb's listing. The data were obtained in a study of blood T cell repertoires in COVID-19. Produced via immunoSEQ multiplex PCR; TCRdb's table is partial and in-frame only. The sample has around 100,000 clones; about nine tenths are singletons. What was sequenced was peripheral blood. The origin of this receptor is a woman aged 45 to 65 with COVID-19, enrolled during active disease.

This CDR3 reads CAISEPQIATGLFI. The chain carries TRBV10-3 and TRBJ1-1; TRBD1 is the table's D call and was not checked against the DNA. From germline, CDR1 is ENHRY and CDR2 SYGVKD. A total of 14 residues make up the CDR3, ends included.